This record covers a single T cell receptor (beta chain). This entry comes from a study of blood T cell repertoires in COVID-19. In the study overall: Sample material is recorded as cDNA or gDNA derived from T cells, B-cell-depleted T cells, or PBMCs.

Assay: immunoSEQ multiplex PCR; the TCRdb copy retains only in-frame clones and omits some. The profile shows roughly 220,000 clones, around nine tenths of them singletons. Enrolled through a virtual design, the participants were between roughly 18 and 100 years of age and came from 24 US areas. Categorization into cohorts depended on clinical history that participants reported. The germline V gene encodes CDR1 LGHNA and CDR2 YNFKEQ. The CDR3 loop spans 16 amino acids. With 4 bases clipped from V and 1 base from J, the junction kept 8 bases outside the gene matches. The sequence was obtained from a woman in her fifties or sixties with acute COVID-19. The V call is TRBV4-2, the J call TRBJ2-7, with 9 bases identical to TRBD1. The source material was PBMCs or T cells enriched from blood (not recorded which). CDR3: CASSPAPDRGSYEQYF. CDR3 bases: TGTGCCAGCAGCCCCGCCCCGGACAGGGGTTCCTACGAGCAGTACTTC.